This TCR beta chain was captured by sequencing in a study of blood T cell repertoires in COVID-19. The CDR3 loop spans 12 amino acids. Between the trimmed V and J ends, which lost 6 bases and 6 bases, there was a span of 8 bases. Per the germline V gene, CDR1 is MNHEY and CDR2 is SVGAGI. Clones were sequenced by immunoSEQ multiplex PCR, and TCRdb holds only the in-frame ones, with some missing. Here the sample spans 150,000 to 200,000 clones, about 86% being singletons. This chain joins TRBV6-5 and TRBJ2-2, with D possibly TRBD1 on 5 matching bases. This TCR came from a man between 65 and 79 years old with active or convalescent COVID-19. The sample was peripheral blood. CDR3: CASRSRAGELFF. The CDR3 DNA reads TGTGCCAGCAGGTCCAGGGCCGGGGAGCTGTTTTTT.